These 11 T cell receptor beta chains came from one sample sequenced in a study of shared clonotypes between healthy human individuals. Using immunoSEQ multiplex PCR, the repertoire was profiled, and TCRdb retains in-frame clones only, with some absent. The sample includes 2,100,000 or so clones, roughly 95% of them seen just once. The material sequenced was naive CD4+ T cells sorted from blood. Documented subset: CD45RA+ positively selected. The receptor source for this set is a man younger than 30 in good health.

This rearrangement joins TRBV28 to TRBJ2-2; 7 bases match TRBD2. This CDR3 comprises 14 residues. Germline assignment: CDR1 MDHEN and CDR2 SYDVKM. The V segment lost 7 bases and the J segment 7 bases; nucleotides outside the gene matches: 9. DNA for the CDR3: TGTGCCAGCAACACCGGGGGGTGGAGCGGGGAGCTGTTTTTT. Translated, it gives CASNTGGWSGELFF.

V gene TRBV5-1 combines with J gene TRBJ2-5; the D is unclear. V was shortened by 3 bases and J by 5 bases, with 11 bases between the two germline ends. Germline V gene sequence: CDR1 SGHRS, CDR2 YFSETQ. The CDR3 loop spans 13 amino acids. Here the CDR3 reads CASSWTPAETQYF. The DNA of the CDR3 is TGCGCCAGCAGCTGGACCCCGGCCGAGACCCAGTACTTC.

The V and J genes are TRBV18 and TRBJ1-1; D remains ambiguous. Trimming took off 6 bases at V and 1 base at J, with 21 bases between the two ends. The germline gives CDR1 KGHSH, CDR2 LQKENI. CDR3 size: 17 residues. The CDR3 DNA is TGTGCCAGCTCGCCCTTGACTGGGTTTGTCGAGAACACTGAAGCTTTCTTT. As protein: CASSPLTGFVENTEAFF. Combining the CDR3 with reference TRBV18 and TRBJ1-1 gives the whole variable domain NAGVMQNPRHLVRRRGQEARLRCSPMKGHSHVYWYRQLPEEGLKFMVYLQKENIIDESGMPKERFSAEFPKEGPSILRIQQVVRGDSAAYFCASSPLTGFVENTEAFFGQGTRLTVV.

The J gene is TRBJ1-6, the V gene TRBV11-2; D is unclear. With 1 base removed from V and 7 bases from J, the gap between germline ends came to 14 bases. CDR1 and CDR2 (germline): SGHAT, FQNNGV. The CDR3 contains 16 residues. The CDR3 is CASSLGARALNSPLHF. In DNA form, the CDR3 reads TGTGCCAGCAGCTTAGGGGCTCGGGCCCTAAATTCACCCCTCCACTTT.

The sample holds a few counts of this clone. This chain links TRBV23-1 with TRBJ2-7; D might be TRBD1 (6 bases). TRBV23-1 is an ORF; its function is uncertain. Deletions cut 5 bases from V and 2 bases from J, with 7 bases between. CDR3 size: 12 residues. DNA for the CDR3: TGCGCCAGCAGTACAGGGACCTACGAGCAGTACTTC. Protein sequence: CASSTGTYEQYF.

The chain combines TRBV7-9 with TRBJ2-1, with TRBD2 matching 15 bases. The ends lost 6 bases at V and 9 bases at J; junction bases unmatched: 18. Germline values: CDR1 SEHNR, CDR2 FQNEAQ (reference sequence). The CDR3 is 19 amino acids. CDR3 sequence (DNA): TGTGCCAGCAGGCGAGGACTAGCGGGAGGGACCGAGGGTGGTAGTGAGCAGTTCTTC. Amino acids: CASRRGLAGGTEGGSEQFF.

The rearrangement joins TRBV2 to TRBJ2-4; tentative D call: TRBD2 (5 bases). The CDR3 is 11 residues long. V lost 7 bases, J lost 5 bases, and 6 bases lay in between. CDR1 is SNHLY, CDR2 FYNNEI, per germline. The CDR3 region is CASTGENIQYF. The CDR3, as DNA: TGTGCCAGCACCGGGGAAAACATTCAGTACTTC.

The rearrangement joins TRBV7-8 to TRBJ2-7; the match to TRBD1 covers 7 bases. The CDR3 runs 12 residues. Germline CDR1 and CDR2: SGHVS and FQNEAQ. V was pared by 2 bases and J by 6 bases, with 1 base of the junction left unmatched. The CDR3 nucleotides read TGTGCCAGCAGCTTAACAGGGGTCGAGCAGTACTTC. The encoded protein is CASSLTGVEQYF.

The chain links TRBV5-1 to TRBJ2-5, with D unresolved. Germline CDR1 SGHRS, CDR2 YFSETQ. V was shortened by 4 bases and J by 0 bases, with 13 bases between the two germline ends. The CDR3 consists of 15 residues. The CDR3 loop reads CASSHGRAYQETQYF. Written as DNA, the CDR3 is TGCGCCAGCAGCCACGGAAGGGCGTACCAAGAGACCCAGTACTTC.

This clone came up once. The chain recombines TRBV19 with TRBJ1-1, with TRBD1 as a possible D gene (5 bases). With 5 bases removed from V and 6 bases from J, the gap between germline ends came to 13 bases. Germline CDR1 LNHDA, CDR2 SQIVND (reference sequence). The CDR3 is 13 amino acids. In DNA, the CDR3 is TGTGCCAGTAGTTGGTCCAGGGTGGCTGAAGCTTTCTTT. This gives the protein CASSWSRVAEAFF.

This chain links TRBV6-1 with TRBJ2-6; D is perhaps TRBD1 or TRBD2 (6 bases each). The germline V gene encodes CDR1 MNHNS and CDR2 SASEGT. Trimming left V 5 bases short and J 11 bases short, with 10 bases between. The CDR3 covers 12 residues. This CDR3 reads CASSRGLDVLTF. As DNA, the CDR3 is TGTGCCAGCAGTCGGGGGCTGGACGTCCTGACTTTC.